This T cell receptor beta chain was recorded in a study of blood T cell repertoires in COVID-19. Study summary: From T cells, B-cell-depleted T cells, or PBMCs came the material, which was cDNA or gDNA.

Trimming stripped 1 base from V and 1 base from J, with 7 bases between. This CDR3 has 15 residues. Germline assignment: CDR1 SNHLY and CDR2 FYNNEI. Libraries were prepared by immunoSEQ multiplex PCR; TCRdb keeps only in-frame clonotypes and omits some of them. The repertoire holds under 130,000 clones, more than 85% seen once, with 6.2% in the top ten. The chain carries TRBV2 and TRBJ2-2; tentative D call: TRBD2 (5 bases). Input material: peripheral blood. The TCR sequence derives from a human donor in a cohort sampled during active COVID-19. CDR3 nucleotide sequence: TGTGCCAGCAGTGAAGAGGGAGTGAACACCGGGGAGCTGTTTTTT. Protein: CASSEEGVNTGELFF.